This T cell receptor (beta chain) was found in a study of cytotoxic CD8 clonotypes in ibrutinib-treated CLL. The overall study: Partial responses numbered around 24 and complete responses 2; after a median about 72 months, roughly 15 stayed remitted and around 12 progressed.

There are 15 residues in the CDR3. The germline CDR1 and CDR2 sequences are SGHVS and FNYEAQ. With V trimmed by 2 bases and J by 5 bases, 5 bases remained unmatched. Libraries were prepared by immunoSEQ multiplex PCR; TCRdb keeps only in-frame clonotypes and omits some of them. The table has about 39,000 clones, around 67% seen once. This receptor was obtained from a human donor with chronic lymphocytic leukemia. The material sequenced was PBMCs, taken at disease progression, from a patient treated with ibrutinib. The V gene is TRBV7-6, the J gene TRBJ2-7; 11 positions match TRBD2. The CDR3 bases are TGTGCCAGCAGCTTATCAACTAGCGGGAGAGACGAGCAGTACTTC. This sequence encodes CASSLSTSGRDEQYF.